The clone carrying this T cell receptor beta chain was seen at least ten times. What it binds is not known. The CDR3 covers 15 residues. CDR1 and CDR2 from the germline V gene are ENHRY and SYGVKD. Trimming took 4 bases from V and 1 from J, leaving 11 bases between them. The data are from a study of early T cells in non-severe SARS-CoV-2 infection. Across the whole study: RNA in bulk from unsorted whole blood was sequenced, and chains were unpaired.

TCRdb independently ran MiXCR on the 5' RACE reads; one entry per CDR3 protein. The sample records about 27,000 distinct CDR3 sequences, roughly 3% being singletons. Notes on the study in general: VDJdb matches were skewed toward anti-spike CD8 T cell responses.

The sequence was obtained from an adult who was a healthcare worker with PCR-confirmed SARS-CoV-2 infection or an uninfected control (not recorded which). Sequenced input: whole blood. The chain links TRBV10-3 to TRBJ1-3; D possibly corresponds to TRBD1 (5 bases). For the CDR3, the DNA is TGTGCCATCAGTGGGCAGGGCTATTCTGGAAACACCATATATTTT. Protein: CAISGQGYSGNTIYF.